Each of the 31 T cell receptor beta chains below was sequenced from the same sample in a study of blood T cell repertoires in COVID-19. The repertoire was sequenced with immunoSEQ multiplex PCR; TCRdb's copy has only in-frame clones and lacks some. The repertoire holds a few hundred thousand clones, with approximately 88% as singletons. Sequencing was performed on PBMCs or T cells enriched from blood (not recorded which). These receptors all come from a young man who had recovered from COVID-19.

This chain uses TRBV3-1 (or the pseudogene TRBV3-2) with TRBJ2-3, with D possibly matching TRBD2 (5 bases). CDR3 size: 15 residues. The germline V and J ends were trimmed by 2 bases and 2 bases, with 11 bases remaining between them. Germline lookup yields CDR1 LGHDT and CDR2 YNNKEL (reference sequence). The CDR3 here is CASSQYEGLTDTQYF. In nucleotides, the CDR3 is TGTGCCAGCAGCCAATATGAGGGTCTCACAGATACGCAGTATTTT.

The J gene is TRBJ1-4, the V gene TRBV30; 7 bases are a match to TRBD1. V shed 1 base, J shed 8 bases, and the junction held 10 bases outside the gene matches. Germline-derived CDR1 and CDR2 are GTSNPN and SVGIG (reference sequence). CDR3 size: 15 residues. The CDR3 sequence is CAWSGAWQGEEKLFF. In DNA, the CDR3 is TGTGCCTGGAGTGGCGCGTGGCAGGGGGAGGAAAAACTGTTTTTT.

For this clone: This CDR3 is also generated by other DNA sequences in the sample. The chain recombines TRBV30 with TRBJ1-1, with D unclear. This CDR3 has 12 residues. Germline V lookup: CDR1 GTSNPN, CDR2 SVGIG (reference sequence). The V and J ends lost 0 bases and 4 bases respectively, with 6 bases between them. As DNA, the CDR3 is TGTGCCTGGAGTGTATCAGGCACTGAAGCTTTCTTT. Amino acid sequence: CAWSVSGTEAFF.

This rearrangement joins TRBV28 to TRBJ1-4; D is ambiguous. In germline, CDR1 is MDHEN, CDR2 SYDVKM. The CDR3 runs to 13 residues. Trimming cost V 8 bases and J 2 bases, with 9 bases left between them. DNA for the CDR3: TGTGCCAGCCGCAGAGCGACTAATGAAAAACTGTTTTTT. It translates to CASRRATNEKLFF. Looking up the rest from reference TRBV28 and TRBJ1-4 gives the full variable domain: DVKVTQSSRYLVKRTGEKVFLECVQDMDHENMFWYRQDPGLGLRLIYFSYDVKMKEKGDIPEGYSVSREKKERFSLILESASTNQTSMYLCASRRATNEKLFFGSGTQLSVL.

This rearrangement joins TRBV27 to TRBJ1-2; 7 nucleotides line up with TRBD1. J lost 8 bases, V lost 2 bases, and 5 bases had no gene match. The CDR3 runs to 13 residues. Germline CDR1 and CDR2: MNHEY and SMNVEV (reference sequence). The CDR3 loop reads CASSLAGGDGYTF. The CDR3 DNA reads as TGTGCCAGCAGTTTAGCAGGGGGTGACGGCTACACCTTC.

Only one count was recorded for this clone. V is TRBV18 and J is TRBJ1-1; no definite D call. V was clipped by 0 bases and J by 2 bases, with 22 bases between them. Germline CDR1 reads KGHSH; CDR2 reads LQKENI. The CDR3 consists of 19 residues. The CDR3 reads CASSPPVTNDLIFNTEAFF. For the CDR3, the DNA is TGTGCCAGCTCACCACCGGTGACAAACGACCTTATTTTTAACACTGAAGCTTTCTTT.

This chain joins TRBV5-4 and TRBJ2-3; TRBD2 matches at 15 bases. The J segment lost 2 bases and the V segment lost 0 bases, leaving 4 bases of the junction unmatched. This CDR3 is built from 18 residues. Germline values: CDR1 SGHNT, CDR2 YYREEE (reference sequence). DNA for the CDR3: TGTGCCAGCAGCTTGGAGGGGACTAGCGGGGGGACCACAGATACGCAGTATTTT. This encodes CASSLEGTSGGTTDTQYF.

The chain couples TRBV5-6 to TRBJ1-3; TRBD1 matches at 10 bases. Trimming took 3 bases from V and 3 from J; bases not matched to a gene: 6. Germline V gene lookup returns CDR1 SGHDT and CDR2 YYEEEE. The CDR3 extends over 16 amino acids. CDR3: CASSYVGQGGGNTIYF. CDR3 nucleotide sequence: TGTGCCAGCAGCTACGTTGGACAGGGGGGTGGAAACACCATATATTTT.

J is TRBJ2-3 and V is TRBV5-1; 8 bases align to TRBD2. The germline gives CDR1 SGHRS, CDR2 YFSETQ. V gave up 0 bases and J gave up 2 bases; unmatched junction bases: 5. This CDR3 is 16 amino acids long. Here the CDR3 reads CASSLAVAGPTDTQYF. The CDR3, as DNA: TGCGCCAGCAGCTTGGCCGTAGCGGGGCCCACAGATACGCAGTATTTT.

This chain joins TRBV15 and TRBJ1-2; TRBD1 is a possible D gene (5 bases). From germline, CDR1 is LNHNV and CDR2 YYDKDF (reference sequence). This CDR3 is built from 14 residues. The V end was cut by 0 bases, the J end by 8 bases, with 13 bases between. This chain's CDR3 is CATSREGGTRGYTF. The CDR3 DNA reads TGTGCCACCAGCAGAGAGGGGGGTACGAGGGGCTACACCTTC.

This chain links TRBV5-4 with TRBJ1-1; weak D call: TRBD1 (6 bases). Between the trimmed V and J ends, which lost 3 bases and 1 base, there was a span of 13 bases. CDR1 is SGHNT and CDR2 is YYREEE in the germline V gene (reference sequence). The CDR3 runs 15 residues. The CDR3 loop reads CASSSGGGQNTEAFF. CDR3 bases: TGTGCCAGCAGCTCAGGCGGGGGGCAGAACACTGAAGCTTTCTTT.

The CDR3 nucleotides are TGTGCCAGCAGCTTAGTGCGAGGGTCTTTCTCCTACGAGCAGTACTTC. Translation: CASSLVRGSFSYEQYF. The chain joins TRBV7-9 to TRBJ2-7, with D perhaps TRBD2 (5 bases). The CDR3 length is 16 residues. CDR1 is SEHNR, CDR2 FQNEAQ, per germline (reference sequence). Trimming cost V 1 base and J 0 bases, with 13 bases left between them.

The chain is built from TRBV21-1 and TRBJ2-7; whether TRBD1, the table's D call, matches the DNA was not checked. TRBV21-1 is termed a pseudogene. The CDR3 has 14 amino acids. CDR3 DNA sequence: TGTGCCAGCAGCAAAGAGCAGGGGGCGGCCGAGCAGTACTTC. As protein: CASSKEQGAAEQYF.

In this sample, this clone turned up once. V is TRBV7-3 and J is TRBJ1-2, with 9 positions matching TRBD1. The germline gives CDR1 SGHTA, CDR2 FQGTGA. This CDR3 is built from 15 residues. J gave up 4 bases and V 2 bases, and 5 bases lay outside the gene matches. The CDR3 region has the DNA TGTGCCAGCAGCTTAGGGGGACAGGGTGGCTATGGCTACACCTTC. Protein: CASSLGGQGGYGYTF.

V and J are TRBV29-1 and TRBJ1-2; D call uncertain. The CDR3 is 12 amino acids. In germline, CDR1 is SQVTM, CDR2 ANQGSEA. The V end lost 1 base, the J end lost 7 bases, and 10 bases lay between the germline ends. CDR3 protein: CSVEAVRSGYTF. CDR3 nucleotide sequence: TGCAGCGTTGAAGCGGTGAGGAGTGGCTACACCTTC.

The chain is built from TRBV18 and TRBJ1-1; possible D gene TRBD1, 6 bases. Trimming removed 3 bases from V and 0 bases from J, with 11 bases in between. This CDR3 has 15 residues. Germline lookup yields CDR1 KGHSH and CDR2 LQKENI. The CDR3 region is CASSPRTVLNTEAFF. DNA for the CDR3: TGTGCCAGCTCACCGCGGACAGTCCTGAACACTGAAGCTTTCTTT. The full variable domain, with the rest looked up from reference TRBV18 and TRBJ1-1, is NAGVMQNPRHLVRRRGQEARLRCSPMKGHSHVYWYRQLPEEGLKFMVYLQKENIIDESGMPKERFSAEFPKEGPSILRIQQVVRGDSAAYFCASSPRTVLNTEAFFGQGTRLTVV.

This chain connects TRBV4-1 to TRBJ1-1; no clear D. Trimming took 3 bases from V and 1 from J, leaving 9 bases between them. This CDR3 is built from 14 residues. Germline lookup yields CDR1 MGHRA and CDR2 YSYEKL. The chain's CDR3 is CASSHIGRNTEAFF. The CDR3 DNA follows: TGCGCCAGCAGCCATATCGGTAGGAACACTGAAGCTTTCTTT.

This clone was counted a few times. The rearrangement joins TRBV7-2 to TRBJ1-5; D is ambiguous. The length of the CDR3 is 14 residues. The V gene's germline CDR1 is SGHTA and CDR2 FQGNSA. V was shortened by 1 base and J by 4 bases, with 8 bases between the two germline ends. The CDR3 protein is CASSLVYGNQPQHF. DNA of the CDR3: TGTGCCAGCAGCTTAGTATACGGGAATCAGCCCCAGCATTTT.

The chain is built from TRBV6-4 and TRBJ2-3; possible D gene TRBD1, 6 bases. Germline V gives CDR1 MRHNA, CDR2 SNTAGT. The CDR3 runs to 16 residues. V lost 6 bases, J lost 2 bases, and 18 bases lay in between. The CDR3 protein is CASSPNGQIPTDTQYF. Written as DNA, the CDR3 is TGTGCCAGCAGCCCCAATGGACAGATTCCCACAGATACGCAGTATTTT.

The genes are TRBV7-8 and TRBJ1-1; D gene unclear. The CDR3 runs 14 residues. The germline gives CDR1 SGHVS, CDR2 FQNEAQ. Trimming took off 4 bases at V and 1 base at J, with 10 bases between the two ends. The CDR3, as DNA: TGTGCCAGCAGCTCCAGGACTGGGAACACTGAAGCTTTCTTT. It yields the protein CASSSRTGNTEAFF.

The genes are TRBV19 and TRBJ2-5; TRBD2 is a possible D gene (5 bases). Trimming removed 3 bases at V and 2 bases at J, with 7 bases between. The V gene's germline CDR1 is LNHDA and CDR2 SQIVND (reference sequence). The length of the CDR3 is 13 residues. This chain's CDR3 is CASSIGGQETQYF. As DNA, the CDR3 is TGTGCCAGTAGTATCGGCGGGCAAGAGACCCAGTACTTC.

V is TRBV30 and J is TRBJ2-7, with TRBD1 as a possible D gene (6 bases). CDR1 is GTSNPN and CDR2 is SVGIG in the germline V gene (reference sequence). The CDR3 length is 12 residues. Trimming took off 5 bases at V and 4 bases at J, with 12 bases between the two ends. The CDR3 bases are TGTGCCTGGGGTCCCGGGACATACGAGCAGTACTTC. Translated: CAWGPGTYEQYF. The full variable domain, with the rest looked up from reference TRBV30 and TRBJ2-7, is SQTIHQWPATLVQPVGSPLSLECTVEGTSNPNLYWYRQAAGRGLQLLFYSVGIGQISSEVPQNLSASRPQDRQFILSSKKLLLSDSGFYLCAWGPGTYEQYFGPGTRLTVT.

This clone was observed a handful of times. The sample holds other DNA sequences that translate to the same CDR3. The genes are TRBV11-2 and TRBJ2-7, with 9 bases identical to TRBD1. Germline V gene sequence: CDR1 SGHAT, CDR2 FQNNGV. Germline trimming cut 3 bases from V and 3 bases from J; bases unmatched to any gene: 0. CDR3 length: 13 amino acids. The CDR3 here is CASSLTGGYEQYF. The CDR3 DNA is TGTGCCAGCAGCTTGACAGGGGGCTACGAGCAGTACTTC.

The V call is TRBV7-2, the J call TRBJ2-1; D unresolved. Trimming shortened V by 2 bases and J by 8 bases, and 7 bases separated the two germline ends. Looked up from germline, CDR1 is SGHTA and CDR2 is FQGNSA. The CDR3 has 12 residues. Here the CDR3 DNA reads TGTGCCAGCAGCTTAACTTTGTATGAGCAGTTCTTC. Translation: CASSLTLYEQFF.

V and J are TRBV23-1 and TRBJ1-6; D remains ambiguous. TRBV23-1 is classed as an ORF, of uncertain function. V gave up 4 bases and J gave up 8 bases, with 6 bases separating them. CDR3 length: 12 residues. The CDR3 sequence is CASSRRDSPLHF. The CDR3 bases are TGCGCCAGCAGTCGCCGGGATTCACCCCTCCACTTT.

This chain connects TRBV27 to TRBJ2-1; D call uncertain. Trimming left V 3 bases short and J 6 bases short, with 9 bases between. The CDR3 has 13 residues. CDR1 is MNHEY and CDR2 is SMNVEV in the germline V gene (reference sequence). The chain's CDR3 is CASSLRRVNEQFF. The CDR3 region has the DNA TGTGCCAGCAGTTTGCGGAGAGTCAATGAGCAGTTCTTC.

The chain couples TRBV5-1 to TRBJ1-6; no reliable D call. In germline, CDR1 is SGHRS, CDR2 YFSETQ. The CDR3 has 15 residues. Trimming took 1 base from V and 7 from J, leaving 12 bases between them. The CDR3 spells CASSLKQSLNSPLHF. CDR3 nucleotide sequence: TGCGCCAGCAGCTTGAAACAGTCTTTGAATTCACCCCTCCACTTT.

CDR3 amino acids: CASSSPGTGAGEQFF. The CDR3 DNA follows: TGTGCCAGCAGTTCACCCGGGACAGGGGCTGGTGAGCAGTTCTTC. This chain uses TRBV27 with TRBJ2-1; 10 positions match TRBD1. The CDR3 runs 15 residues. V dropped 4 bases and J dropped 9; count of bases not matched to a gene: 9. Looked up from germline, CDR1 is MNHEY and CDR2 is SMNVEV (reference sequence).

The chain has TRBV12-3 or TRBV12-4 and TRBJ2-5; a weak D match, TRBD1 (5 bases). This CDR3 contains 12 residues. The germline V and J ends were trimmed by 6 bases and 5 bases, with 10 bases remaining between them. In nucleotides, the CDR3 is TGTGCCAGCAGGCGACAGTGGGAGACCCAGTACTTC. It encodes CASRRQWETQYF.

This sequence joins TRBV27 and TRBJ2-7; 10 bases line up with TRBD1. V lost 8 bases to trimming and J lost 3 bases; unmatched junction nucleotides: 10. This CDR3 has 15 residues. CDR1 is MNHEY and CDR2 is SMNVEV in the germline V gene (reference sequence). This CDR3 reads CASSPGTGAFYEQYF. CDR3 in DNA: TGTGCCAGCTCCCCCGGGACAGGGGCCTTCTACGAGCAGTACTTC.

This clone has just one count. J is TRBJ2-3 and V is TRBV5-6; 7 positions match TRBD1. CDR3 length equals 16 residues. V lost 1 base and J lost 4; bases outside the gene matches: 9. Germline V CDR1 and CDR2: SGHDT, YYEEEE. The DNA of the CDR3 is TGTGCCAGCAGCTTGAAGAAGGGGGCTGAGGCAGATACGCAGTATTTT. This encodes CASSLKKGAEADTQYF.